This T cell receptor (beta chain) originates from a study of a mutant IDH1 vaccine in newly diagnosed glioma. Study at large: Sex among treated patients split roughly 60% male, about 40% female; mean age was about 40 years. Most patients had radiochemotherapy with temozolomide before enrollment; others had one alone.

Data came from immunoSEQ multiplex PCR; TCRdb stores just in-frame clones and leaves some out. This sample has over 75,000 clones; 81% occur once, and the top ten carry more than 5%. Time point defined: week 47, end of study. One vaccine dose held 300 ug of mutant IDH1 20-mer peptide and came with topical imiquimod. A word on this clone: The antigen is unknown.

This sequence originates from a man between 35 and 55 years old with glioma. The sequencing used PBMCs, collected from a glioma patient whose treatment included an IDH1 peptide vaccine.

The CDR3 is CASRTTGGNYGYTF. DNA of the CDR3: TGTGCCAGCAGAACGACAGGGGGTAACTATGGCTACACCTTC. The chain uses TRBV5-6 and TRBJ1-2, with 9 bases that match TRBD1. CDR1 and CDR2 from the germline V gene are SGHDT and YYEEEE. With 5 bases clipped from V and 1 base from J, the junction kept 3 bases outside the gene matches. The CDR3 extends over 14 amino acids. Combining the CDR3 with reference TRBV5-6 and TRBJ1-2 gives the whole variable domain DAGVTQSPTHLIKTRGQQVTLRCSPKSGHDTVSWYQQALGQGPQFIFQYYEEEERQRGNFPDRFSGHQFPNYSSELNVNALLLGDSALYLCASRTTGGNYGYTFGSGTRLTVV.